The present T cell receptor (beta chain) was sequenced within a study of T-cell reconstitution after alpha-beta-depleted transplantation in children. The CDR3 extends over 15 amino acids. Trimming at V came to 6 bases and at J to 5 bases, leaving 9 bases not matched to a gene. Findings and limits, study-wide: Several hundred expanded graft clones reportedly gave rise to the alpha-beta T cells present about two months after transplant. T-cell counts and diversity were attributed mostly to newly produced T cells one year after transplant. Day-60 TCRbeta diversity that was high in some patients was derived from surviving recipient T cells and thymic progenitors.

Library preparation (for TCRbeta) was performed with unique molecular identifiers. Each CDR3 protein is one row after TCRdb ran MiXCR on the PCR reads. The table includes about 27,000 distinct CDR3 sequences, roughly a sixth detected once. This clonotype appeared many times. The target antigen is unknown. The source of this sequence is a male patient aged 2-10 years who had a stem cell transplant for acute lymphoblastic leukemia, so the T cells may come from the graft donor. Sample: PBMCs, mostly from graft donor cells, taken 60 days after TCRalphabeta/CD19-depleted stem cell transplant. The chain links TRBV12-3 or TRBV12-4 to TRBJ2-5, with TRBD1 matching over 10 bases. The CDR3 sequence: CASRLGTGALETQYF. CDR3 nucleotides: TGTGCCAGCAGGCTCGGGACAGGGGCGTTGGAGACCCAGTACTTC.